This T cell receptor (beta chain) was identified in a study of human T cells and chemical hapten exposure. About the research overall: TCR yields per sample varied mostly from small pooled library volume differences. General observations from the study: TCRs above 1 in 1000 frequency did not change with DPC sensitization.

Each cDNA molecule in the library carried unique molecular identifiers. Source study methods: Counting gave a median of 95,638 TCRs per sample, with values ranging from about 23,224 to 700,000. TCRdb used MiXCR to reprocess the 5' RACE reads, holding one entry per CDR3 protein. TCRdb's processing, not the authors', yielded these V and J calls. The table lists 110,000 or so distinct CDR3 sequences, 15% to 20% of them singletons, with 2.8% in the top ten. Per germline, CDR1 GTSNPN and CDR2 SVGIG (reference sequence). The CDR3 covers 18 residues. V was trimmed by 2 bases and J by 4 bases, leaving 27 bases between them. It was from unfractionated whole blood that total RNA was extracted. With regard to this clonotype: Its antigen is still unknown.

This receptor was identified in a human donor in good health. The chain recombines TRBV30 with TRBJ2-7; the D is unclear. The CDR3 is CAWSPRHLPLGPQYEQYF. DNA of the CDR3: TGTGCCTGGAGTCCCCGCCACCTGCCTTTAGGTCCTCAGTACGAGCAGTACTTC.